Listed below are T cell receptor beta chains from one sample, sequenced in a study of blood T cell repertoires in COVID-19. The table came from immunoSEQ multiplex PCR; TCRdb's copy has only in-frame clones and leaves some out. This table has tens of thousands of clones, 80% appearing once. The sequenced sample was peripheral blood. The receptors shown here come from a human donor in a cohort sampled during active COVID-19. The CDR3 runs from the conserved cysteine through the conserved F or W. A D gene is named only where the DNA matches it firmly. Clone size is shown for a subset of rows, as once, few, many or a class of expanded clone.

CDR3 length | J gene | D gene | V gene | clone size | CDR3 protein | CDR3 DNA
16 | TRBJ2-1 | TRBD2 | TRBV6-4 | NA | CASSEGAGGPRNEQFF | TGTGCCAGCAGTGAGGGGGCGGGAGGGCCTCGCAATGAGCAGTTCTTC
16 | TRBJ2-1 | TRBD2 | TRBV5-8 | NA | CASSPRLAGGSGEQFF | TGTGCCAGCAGCCCTAGACTAGCGGGAGGGTCGGGTGAGCAGTTCTTC
13 | TRBJ1-1 | TRBD1 | TRBV7-9 | NA | CATNRGLGTEAFF | TGTGCCACCAACAGGGGGCTGGGCACTGAAGCTTTCTTT
17 | TRBJ1-5 | TRBD1 | TRBV18 | NA | CASSPARQGLVNQPQHF | TGTGCCAGCTCACCGGCCCGACAGGGGCTCGTCAATCAGCCCCAGCATTTT
14 | TRBJ1-5 | NA | TRBV19 | NA | CASSTTGSNQPQHF | TGTGCCAGTAGTACTACAGGGAGCAATCAGCCCCAGCATTTT
14 | TRBJ1-2 | TRBD1 | TRBV28 | NA | CASRPGTANYGYTF | TGTGCCAGCCGACCCGGGACAGCCAACTATGGCTACACCTTC
15 | TRBJ2-7 | NA | TRBV28 | NA | CASSDPVQGGYEQYF | TGTGCCAGCAGTGACCCAGTCCAGGGAGGTTACGAGCAGTACTTC
17 | TRBJ2-2 | TRBD2 | TRBV4-1 | NA | CASSTRTSGRVAGELFF | TGCGCCAGCAGCACCCGGACTAGCGGGAGGGTAGCCGGGGAGCTGTTTTTT
13 | TRBJ1-5 | TRBD1 | TRBV7-9 | NA | CASSQGAAQPQHF | TGTGCCAGCAGCCAGGGGGCGGCTCAGCCCCAGCATTTT
13 | TRBJ2-7 | NA | TRBV5-1 | NA | CASRQGVAYEQYF | TGCGCCAGCAGACAGGGAGTCGCTTACGAGCAGTACTTC
16 | TRBJ1-5 | NA | TRBV6-6 | NA | CASSTSSGGRNQPQHF | TGTGCCAGCAGTACAAGTTCGGGGGGCCGAAATCAGCCCCAGCATTTT
16 | TRBJ2-1 | NA | TRBV28 | NA | CASIPGGRERYNEQFF | TGTGCCAGCATCCCGGGGGGCCGGGAGCGCTACAATGAGCAGTTCTTC
17 | TRBJ1-3 | NA | TRBV19 | NA | CASSMDWTVRSGNTIYF | TGTGCCAGTAGTATGGATTGGACAGTGAGGTCTGGAAACACCATATATTTT
13 | TRBJ2-7 | TRBD2 | TRBV28 | NA | CASSLSGGHEQYF | TGTGCCAGCAGTTTAAGCGGGGGGCACGAGCAGTACTTC
13 | TRBJ2-5 | TRBD2 | TRBV3-1/TRBV3-2 | NA | CASSQLAGAGQYF | TGTGCCAGCAGCCAACTAGCGGGGGCAGGCCAGTACTTC
15 | TRBJ2-2 | TRBD2 | TRBV2 | NA | CASRSGGSNTGELFF | TGTGCCAGCAGGAGCGGGGGGTCGAACACCGGGGAGCTGTTTTTT
15 | TRBJ1-1 | TRBD1 | TRBV3-1/TRBV3-2 | NA | CASSQPQGGNTEAFF | TGTGCCAGCAGCCAGCCCCAGGGGGGGAACACTGAAGCTTTCTTT
17 | TRBJ2-6 | TRBD2 | TRBV28 | few | CASSRRTSFSGANVLTF | TGTGCCAGCAGTCGCCGGACTAGCTTCTCTGGGGCCAACGTCCTGACTTTC
15 | TRBJ2-3 | TRBD2 | TRBV4-2 | NA | CASSSLAASTDTQYF | TGTGCCAGCAGCAGCCTAGCGGCTAGCACAGATACGCAGTATTTT
19 | TRBJ1-3 | TRBD1 | TRBV6-1 | NA | CASSGPVPGQGALGNTIYF | TGTGCCAGCAGTGGGCCAGTCCCGGGACAGGGGGCGCTTGGAAACACCATATATTTT
13 | TRBJ2-3 | NA | TRBV9 | NA | CASSVLSTDTQYF | TGTGCCAGCAGCGTCCTGAGCACAGATACGCAGTATTTT
17 | TRBJ2-2 | TRBD2 | TRBV28 | NA | CASSLAYGRANTGELFF | TGTGCCAGCAGTTTAGCTTACGGGAGGGCGAACACCGGGGAGCTGTTTTTT
14 | TRBJ1-2 | TRBD1 | TRBV5-1 | NA | CASSYLGQGDGYTF | TGCGCCAGCAGCTACCTCGGGCAGGGGGATGGCTACACCTTC
18 | TRBJ2-4 | NA | TRBV2 | NA | CASSEDSLARQDKNIQYF | TGTGCCAGCAGTGAAGACAGCCTGGCTAGACAGGACAAAAACATTCAGTACTTC
15 | TRBJ2-5 | TRBD2 | TRBV18 | few | CASSPGTSPQETQYF | TGTGCCAGCTCACCCGGGACTAGCCCCCAAGAGACCCAGTACTTC
17 | TRBJ2-1 | TRBD2 | TRBV7-3 | NA | CASSRLGSGRLRNEQFF | TGTGCCAGCAGCCGCCTGGGGAGCGGGAGATTAAGGAATGAGCAGTTCTTC
16 | TRBJ2-7 | TRBD2 | TRBV18 | NA | CASSPRKAGGAYEQYF | TGTGCCAGCTCACCCAGAAAAGCGGGAGGGGCCTACGAGCAGTACTTC
15 | TRBJ1-5 | NA | TRBV12-2 | NA | CASRRTPYSNQPQHF | TGTGCAAGTCGCCGCACACCGTATAGCAATCAGCCCCAGCATTTT
15 | TRBJ2-7 | TRBD1 | TRBV5-1 | NA | CASSLAGGHPYEQYF | TGCGCCAGCAGCTTGGCAGGGGGCCACCCCTACGAGCAGTACTTC
15 | TRBJ1-2 | TRBD1 | TRBV7-3 | NA | CASSSPGQGVYGYTF | TGTGCCAGCAGCTCCCCGGGACAGGGAGTCTATGGCTACACCTTC
14 | TRBJ1-2 | NA | TRBV13 | NA | CASSLAVGSRGYTF | TGTGCCAGCAGCTTAGCGGTGGGGAGCCGTGGCTACACCTTC
16 | TRBJ1-6 | NA | TRBV6-5 | once | CASSYSVEGRGSPLHF | TGTGCCAGCAGTTACTCGGTGGAGGGAAGAGGTTCACCCCTCCACTTT
17 | TRBJ2-3 | TRBD2 | TRBV10-3 | NA | CAISPGLARSSTDTQYF | TGTGCCATCAGTCCGGGACTAGCGAGGTCTAGCACAGATACGCAGTATTTT
14 | TRBJ2-7 | TRBD1 | TRBV18 | NA | CASSPRDRGYEQYF | TGTGCCAGCTCACCACGGGACAGGGGTTACGAGCAGTACTTC
15 | TRBJ1-5 | NA | TRBV18 | NA | CASSPPGARIQPQHF | TGTGCCAGCTCACCTCCAGGGGCACGGATTCAGCCCCAGCATTTT
16 | TRBJ2-1 | TRBD2 | TRBV7-3 | NA | CASSLTSGGAKNEQFF | TGTGCCAGCAGCTTAACTAGCGGGGGGGCCAAAAATGAGCAGTTCTTC
13 | TRBJ2-1 | NA | TRBV6-1 | NA | CASSERQNNEQFF | TGTGCCAGCAGTGAAAGACAGAACAATGAGCAGTTCTTC
15 | TRBJ1-2 | TRBD1 | TRBV28 | NA | CASRTGGHGTYGYTF | TGTGCCAGCAGGACAGGGGGACACGGCACCTATGGCTACACCTTC
11 | TRBJ2-1 | NA | TRBV20-1 | NA | CSASSGKEQFF | TGCAGTGCCTCGTCGGGGAAGGAGCAGTTCTTC
16 | TRBJ1-4 | NA | TRBV28 | few | CASRQDSGTTNEKLFF | TGTGCCAGCAGACAGGATTCCGGGACTACTAATGAAAAACTGTTTTTT
12 | TRBJ1-1 | NA | TRBV28 | NA | CASKGLRTEAFF | TGTGCCAGCAAAGGTTTGAGGACTGAAGCTTTCTTT
15 | TRBJ1-1 | TRBD1 | TRBV9 | NA | CASSPETGVGTEAFF | TGTGCCAGCAGCCCAGAAACAGGGGTCGGCACTGAAGCTTTCTTT